The clone carrying this T cell receptor (beta chain) showed up many times. The antigen is unknown. Genomic DNA acted as the template from which TCR beta VDJ combination and CDR3 sequence profiling were carried out. TCRdb reanalysed the reads using MiXCR and keeps one entry per CDR3 protein. The table lists about 180,000 distinct CDR3 sequences, under 55% of them singletons. The length of the CDR3 is 15 residues. Germline CDR1 and CDR2: DFQATT and SNEGSKA (reference sequence). V was clipped by 1 base and J by 6 bases, with 18 bases between them. The data stem from a study of CD8+CD57+ T cells in acquired aplastic anemia. The wider study: An average of about 10.8 million reads for CD4+ cells was obtained from healthy donors. Whole-study results and caveats: With respect to CD8+ Simpson's diversity, patients and controls did not differ significantly.

The sequencing input was sorted CD4+, CD8+, or CD8+CD57+ T cells (not recorded which) from PBMCs. The chain is built from TRBV20-1 and TRBJ1-2; tentative D call: TRBD1 (5 bases). The sequence came from a human donor in good health. Here the CDR3 reads CSARVRGGLSHGYTF. The CDR3 DNA reads as TGCAGTGCTAGAGTTCGGGGGGGACTCTCCCATGGCTACACCTTC.